The entry that follows covers one TCR beta chain sequence. The clone's antigen remains unknown. Base-call qualities are not available, and no considerably larger clone is one nucleotide away. This record belongs to a study of blood T cell repertoires in COVID-19 (TCRdb year 2020). At the level of the whole study: The collaborator samples originated in the United States, Italy and Spain and spanned the acute and convalescent phases of COVID-19. The prospective study material was composed of cDNA or gDNA derived from T cells, B-cell-depleted T cells, or PBMCs. The dataset comprised deeply sampled blood TCRbeta repertoires from subjects exposed to, actively infected with, or recovered from COVID-19. The repertoires were released in a freely available public database intended as a resource for research on the immune response to SARS-CoV-2. Samples were obtained from the ongoing ImmuneRACE study (first 160 participants) and from over 1,000 subjects provided by 6 global collaborators. A de-identified subject ID, COVID-19 status, age in years and sex were almost always included in the sample metadata. Where HLA class I and class II types were available, the types were taken from metadata supplied by the sample provider, not from assay-based typing.

The study at large found these results: Clinical and demographic metadata were provided uncurated, with the amount varying by source and participant.

The CDR1 and CDR2 encoded by the germline V gene are MNHEY and SVGEGT. Trimming costs V 0 bases and J 9 bases, and their ends lie 12 bases apart. Taken from cysteine to phenylalanine, the CDR3 has 13 residues. Solely the CDR3 DNA is kept, with 39 bases framed from the first base. TCRbeta CDR3 regions were amplified from genomic DNA using the immunoSEQ Assay, a bias-controlled multiplex PCR. The authors processed their data as follows. Nucleated cell counts per sample were estimated from amplification of reference gene primers within the assay. Sequence reads were collapsed and filtered to measure the absolute abundance of every unique TCRbeta CDR3 rearrangement. Productive Simpson clonality was computed per sample as the square root of Simpson's diversity index over productive rearrangements. TCRdb took this table from immuneACCESS and kept in-frame rearrangements with V and J called. Such tables lack part of the clones; where checked against another copy, unresolved V genes explain under half of the gap, and the rest is unexplained. Clone size and V and J calls were adopted from that table, with D and trimming inferred from the DNA. For this sample there are about 58,000 clones; nearly 95% appear just once. Of the sample, about 4.5% falls within the top ten clones.

The collaborating institutions used their own protocols to collect whole blood in K2EDTA tubes. Collaborator samples were shipped for TCRbeta analysis as frozen whole blood, isolated PBMCs, or DNA extracted from either sample type. The sequence joins TRBV6-2 or TRBV6-3 to TRBJ2-7; the D gene identity is not certain. The TCR comes from a man aged 45 to 65 with active COVID-19. The material sequenced was peripheral blood. The CDR3 in this case is CASSYSILSGQYF. The base sequence is TGTGCCAGCAGTTACTCGATTCTGTCGGGGCAGTACTTC.